The source of this T cell receptor beta chain is a study of blood T cell repertoires in COVID-19. The germline V gene encodes CDR1 SGHAT and CDR2 FQNNGV. This CDR3 spans 16 amino acids. Unmatched junction bases numbered 5, after V lost 4 bases and J lost 6 bases. TCRdb keeps only in-frame clones here, not all; method: immunoSEQ multiplex PCR. The table lists fewer than 250,000 clones, 80% to 90% of them singletons, with about 4.4% in the top ten. Input material: peripheral blood. V usage is TRBV11-2 and J usage is TRBJ2-2, with 13 bases aligning to TRBD2. The clonotype was recovered from a woman in her 70s with acute or convalescent COVID-19. The CDR3 bases are TGTGCCAGCAGCTCTGGACTAGCGGGGGTCTCCGGGGAGCTGTTTTTT. This translates into CASSSGLAGVSGELFF.